The entry below describes one T cell receptor (beta chain). Some clones are missing from TCRdb's copy, which holds only in-frame ones; the method was immunoSEQ multiplex PCR. The sample records more than 35,000 clones, nearly 90% being singletons. The CDR3 consists of 15 residues. Trimming left V 0 bases short and J 2 bases short, with 9 bases between. In germline, CDR1 is SGHNT, CDR2 YYREEE (reference sequence). The data were taken from a study of blood T cell repertoires in COVID-19. Study-wide background: Specimens from acute and convalescent COVID-19 originated in the United States, Italy and Spain.

The source is a man aged 55 to 70 with active COVID-19. The V and J genes are TRBV5-4 and TRBJ2-1; D is undetermined. Sequenced: peripheral blood. CDR3 region: CASSLASAAYNEQFF. The CDR3 DNA sequence: TGTGCCAGCAGCTTGGCCAGCGCTGCCTACAATGAGCAGTTCTTC.